This TCR beta chain was obtained from a study of cytomegalovirus exposure and HLA in healthy donors. The study's findings and limits: With high specificity and sensitivity, the classifier reportedly diagnosed cytomegalovirus status.

This CDR3 region has 14 residues. With 5 bases clipped from V and 2 bases from J, the junction kept 5 bases outside the gene matches. Germline assignment: CDR1 SGHRS and CDR2 YFSETQ. Primers included in the PCR were 60 Vbeta and 13 Jbeta primers. The table came from immunoSEQ multiplex PCR; TCRdb's copy has only in-frame clones and leaves some out. The table includes tens of thousands of clones, 75% to 80% detected once. On this clone: No antigen is known for it.

The sequenced material came from PBMCs. The V call is TRBV5-1, the J call TRBJ2-5; TRBD2 matches at 8 bases. This clonotype originated in a woman aged 40 to 55 in good health and CMV-seronegative. In nucleotides, the CDR3 is TGCGCCAGCAGTTTGCGACTAGCGCAAGAGACCCAGTACTTC. This translates into CASSLRLAQETQYF.